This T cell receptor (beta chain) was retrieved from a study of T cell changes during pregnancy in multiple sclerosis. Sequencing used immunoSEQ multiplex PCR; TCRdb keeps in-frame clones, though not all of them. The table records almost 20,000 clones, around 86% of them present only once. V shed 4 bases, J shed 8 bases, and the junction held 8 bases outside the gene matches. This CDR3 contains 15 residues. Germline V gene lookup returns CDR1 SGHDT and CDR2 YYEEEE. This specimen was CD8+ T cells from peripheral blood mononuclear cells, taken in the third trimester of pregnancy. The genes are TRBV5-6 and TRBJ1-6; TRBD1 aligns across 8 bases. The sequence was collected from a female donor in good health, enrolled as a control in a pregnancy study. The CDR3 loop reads CASSDRDRLDSPLHF. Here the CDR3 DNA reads TGTGCCAGCAGCGACCGGGACAGGCTCGATTCACCCCTCCACTTT.